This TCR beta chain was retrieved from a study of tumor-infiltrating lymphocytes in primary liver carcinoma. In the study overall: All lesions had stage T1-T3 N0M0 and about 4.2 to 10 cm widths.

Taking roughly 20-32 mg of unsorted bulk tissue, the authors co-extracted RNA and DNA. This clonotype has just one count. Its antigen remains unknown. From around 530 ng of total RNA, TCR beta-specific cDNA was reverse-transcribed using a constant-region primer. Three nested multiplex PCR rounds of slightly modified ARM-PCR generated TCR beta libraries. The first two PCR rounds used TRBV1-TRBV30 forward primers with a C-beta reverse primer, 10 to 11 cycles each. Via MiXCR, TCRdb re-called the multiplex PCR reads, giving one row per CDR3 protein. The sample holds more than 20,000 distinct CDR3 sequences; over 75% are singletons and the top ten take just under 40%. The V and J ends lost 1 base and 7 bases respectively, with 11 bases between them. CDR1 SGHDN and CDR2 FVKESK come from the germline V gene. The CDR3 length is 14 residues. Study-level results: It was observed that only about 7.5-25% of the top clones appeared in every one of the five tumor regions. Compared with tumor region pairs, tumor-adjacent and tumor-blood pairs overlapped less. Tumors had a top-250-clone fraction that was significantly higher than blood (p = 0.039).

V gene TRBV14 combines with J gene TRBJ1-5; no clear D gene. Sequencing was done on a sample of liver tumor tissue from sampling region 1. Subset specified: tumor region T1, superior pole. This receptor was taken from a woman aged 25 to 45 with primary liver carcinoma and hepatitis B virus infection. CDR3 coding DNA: TGTGCCAGCAGCCAAGCGGGTACCGGACAGCCCCAGCATTTT. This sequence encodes CASSQAGTGQPQHF.